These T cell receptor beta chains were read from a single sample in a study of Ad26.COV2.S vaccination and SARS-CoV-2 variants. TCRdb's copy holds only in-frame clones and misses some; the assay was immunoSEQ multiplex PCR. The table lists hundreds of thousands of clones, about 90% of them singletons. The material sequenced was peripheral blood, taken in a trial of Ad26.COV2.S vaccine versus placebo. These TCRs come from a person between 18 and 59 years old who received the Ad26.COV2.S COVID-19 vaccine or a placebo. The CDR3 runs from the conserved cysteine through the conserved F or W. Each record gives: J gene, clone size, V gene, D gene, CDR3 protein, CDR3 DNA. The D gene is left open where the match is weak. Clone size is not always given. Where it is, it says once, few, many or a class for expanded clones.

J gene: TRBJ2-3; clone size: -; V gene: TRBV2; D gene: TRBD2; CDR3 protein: CARGTSGSTDTQYF; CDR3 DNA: TGTGCCAGGGGGACTAGCGGAAGCACAGATACGCAGTATTTT
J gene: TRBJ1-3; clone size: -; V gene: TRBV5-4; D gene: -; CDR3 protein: CASGPGGSGNTIYF; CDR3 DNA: TGTGCCAGCGGTCCCGGGGGCTCTGGAAACACCATATATTTT
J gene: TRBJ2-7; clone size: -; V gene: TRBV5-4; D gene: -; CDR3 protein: CASSLGVGRIYEQYF; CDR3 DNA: TGTGCCAGCAGCTTGGGAGTCGGCAGGATCTACGAGCAGTACTTC
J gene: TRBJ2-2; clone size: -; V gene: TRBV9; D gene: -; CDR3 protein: CASSSPTANTGELFF; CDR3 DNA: TGTGCCAGCAGCTCCCCGACGGCGAACACCGGGGAGCTGTTTTTT
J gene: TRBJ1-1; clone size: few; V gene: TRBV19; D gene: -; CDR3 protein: CASTKLARDGTEAFF; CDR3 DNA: TGTGCCAGTACCAAACTGGCGAGGGATGGCACTGAAGCTTTCTTT
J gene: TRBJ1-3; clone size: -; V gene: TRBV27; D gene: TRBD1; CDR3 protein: CASSLDRTGNTIYF; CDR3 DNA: TGTGCCAGCAGTTTGGACAGGACTGGAAACACCATATATTTT
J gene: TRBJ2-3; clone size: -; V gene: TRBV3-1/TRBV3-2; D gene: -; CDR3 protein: CASLSPTDTQYF; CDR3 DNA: TGTGCCAGTTTAAGCCCCACAGATACGCAGTATTTT
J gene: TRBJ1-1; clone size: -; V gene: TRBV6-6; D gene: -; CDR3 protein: CASLLSPGMNTEAFF; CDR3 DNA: TGTGCCAGCCTCTTGTCCCCGGGGATGAACACTGAAGCTTTCTTT
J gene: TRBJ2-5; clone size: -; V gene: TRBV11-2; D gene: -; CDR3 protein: CASSLRSMSRETQYF; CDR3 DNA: TGTGCCAGCAGCTTACGATCGATGTCGCGAGAGACCCAGTACTTC
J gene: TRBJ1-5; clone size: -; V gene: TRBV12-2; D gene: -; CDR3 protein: CASRTADRGNQPQHF; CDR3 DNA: TGTGCAAGTCGCACAGCCGACAGGGGCAATCAGCCCCAGCATTTT
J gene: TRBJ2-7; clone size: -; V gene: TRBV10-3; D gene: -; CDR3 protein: CAISDGRQVKSYEQYF; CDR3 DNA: TGTGCCATCAGTGATGGGCGACAGGTAAAGAGTTACGAGCAGTACTTC
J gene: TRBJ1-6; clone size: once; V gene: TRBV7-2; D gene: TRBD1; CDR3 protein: CASSGAGGAGSPLHF; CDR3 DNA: TGTGCCAGCAGCGGGGCAGGGGGCGCCGGTTCACCCCTCCACTTT
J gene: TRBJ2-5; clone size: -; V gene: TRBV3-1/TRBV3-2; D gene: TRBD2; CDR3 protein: CASSQGGGTSGRLPGSQYF; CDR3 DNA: TGTGCCAGCAGCCAAGGCGGGGGAACTAGCGGGAGGCTCCCGGGGAGCCAGTACTTC
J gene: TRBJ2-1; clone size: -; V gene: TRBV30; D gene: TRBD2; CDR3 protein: CAWSPGLANEQFF; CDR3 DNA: TGTGCCTGGAGTCCGGGACTAGCGAATGAGCAGTTCTTC
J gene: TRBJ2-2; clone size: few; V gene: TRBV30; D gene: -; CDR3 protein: CAWRVLGPDTGELFF; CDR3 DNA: TGTGCCTGGAGGGTTCTTGGGCCCGACACCGGGGAGCTGTTTTTT
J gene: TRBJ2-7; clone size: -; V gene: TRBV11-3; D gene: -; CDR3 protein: CASSLGQQYEQYF; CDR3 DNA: TGTGCCAGCAGCTTGGGGCAGCAGTACGAGCAGTACTTC
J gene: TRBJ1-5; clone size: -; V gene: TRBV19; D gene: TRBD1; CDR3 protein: CASSLRQGGSNNQPQHF; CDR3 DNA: TGTGCCAGTAGTTTACGACAGGGAGGATCCAACAATCAGCCCCAGCATTTT
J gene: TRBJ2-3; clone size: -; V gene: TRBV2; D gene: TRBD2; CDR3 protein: CASSENSGGHTDTQYF; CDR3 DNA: TGTGCCAGCAGTGAGAATAGCGGGGGACACACAGATACGCAGTATTTT
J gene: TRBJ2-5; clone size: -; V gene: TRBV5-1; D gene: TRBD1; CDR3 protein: CASSLGTAQETQYF; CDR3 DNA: TGCGCCAGCAGCTTAGGGACAGCACAAGAGACCCAGTACTTC
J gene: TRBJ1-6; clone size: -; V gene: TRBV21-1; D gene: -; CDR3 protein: CASSAGTGAYNSPLHF; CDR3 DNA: TGTGCCAGCAGCGCCGGGACAGGCGCTTATAATTCACCCCTCCACTTT
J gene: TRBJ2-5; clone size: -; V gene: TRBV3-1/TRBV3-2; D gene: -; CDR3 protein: CASSHGQGGGETQYF; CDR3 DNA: TGTGCCAGCAGCCATGGGCAGGGCGGTGGAGAGACCCAGTACTTC
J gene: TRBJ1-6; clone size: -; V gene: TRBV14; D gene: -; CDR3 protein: CASSQGGSYNSPLHF; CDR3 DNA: TGTGCCAGCAGCCAGGGGGGGTCCTATAATTCACCCCTCCACTTT
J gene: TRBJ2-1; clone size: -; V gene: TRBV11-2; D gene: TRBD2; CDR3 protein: CASRLQRENNEQFF; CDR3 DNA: TGTGCCAGCAGACTCCAGCGGGAAAACAATGAGCAGTTCTTC
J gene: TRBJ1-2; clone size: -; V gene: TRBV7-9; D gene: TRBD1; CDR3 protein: CASSSSGTVGGYTF; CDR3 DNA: TGTGCCAGCAGCTCCTCCGGGACAGTTGGTGGCTACACCTTC
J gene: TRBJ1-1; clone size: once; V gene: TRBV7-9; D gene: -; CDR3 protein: CASSLQGVNTEAFF; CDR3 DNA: TGTGCCAGCAGCTTACAGGGCGTGAACACTGAAGCTTTCTTT
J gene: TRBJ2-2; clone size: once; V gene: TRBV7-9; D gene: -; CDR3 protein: CASSLKADRGTGELFF; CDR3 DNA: TGTGCCAGCAGCTTAAAGGCGGATCGGGGCACCGGGGAGCTGTTTTTT
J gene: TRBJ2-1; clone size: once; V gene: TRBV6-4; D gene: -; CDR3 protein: CASSDPRNPYNEQFF; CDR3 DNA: TGTGCCAGCAGTGACCCTAGGAATCCCTACAATGAGCAGTTCTTC
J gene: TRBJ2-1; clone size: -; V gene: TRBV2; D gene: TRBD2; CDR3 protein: CASNREGGHPQFF; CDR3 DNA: TGTGCCAGCAACCGGGAGGGGGGGCACCCTCAGTTCTTC
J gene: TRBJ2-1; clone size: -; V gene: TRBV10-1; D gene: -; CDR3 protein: CASSEELGGQFF; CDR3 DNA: TGCGCCAGCAGTGAGGAGCTAGGGGGGCAGTTCTTC
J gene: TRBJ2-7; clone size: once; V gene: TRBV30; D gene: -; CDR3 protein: CAWRVDTSYEQYF; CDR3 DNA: TGTGCCTGGAGGGTCGACACCTCCTACGAGCAGTACTTC
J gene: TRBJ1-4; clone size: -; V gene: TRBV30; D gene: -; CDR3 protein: CASGPGSEKLFF; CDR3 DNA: TGTGCCTCGGGACCTGGGAGTGAAAAACTGTTTTTT
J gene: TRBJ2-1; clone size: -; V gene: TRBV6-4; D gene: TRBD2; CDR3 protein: CASSDNWGGSYNEQFF; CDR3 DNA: TGTGCCAGCAGTGACAACTGGGGGGGGTCCTACAATGAGCAGTTCTTC
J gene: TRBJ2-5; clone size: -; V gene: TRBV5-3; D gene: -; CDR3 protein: CARSTDRDYPGRETQYF; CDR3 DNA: TGTGCCAGAAGCACCGACAGGGACTACCCCGGGAGAGAGACCCAGTACTTC
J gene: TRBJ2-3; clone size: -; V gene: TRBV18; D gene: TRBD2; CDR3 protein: CASSPTLADTDTQYF; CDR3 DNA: TGTGCCAGCTCACCAACCCTAGCGGACACAGATACGCAGTATTTT
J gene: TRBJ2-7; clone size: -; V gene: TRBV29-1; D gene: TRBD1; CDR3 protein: CSGPGGQSYEQYF; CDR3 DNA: TGCAGCGGTCCAGGGGGCCAGTCCTACGAGCAGTACTTC
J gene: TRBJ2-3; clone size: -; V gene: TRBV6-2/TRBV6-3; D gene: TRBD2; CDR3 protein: CASSYHPPLVAGVLYADTQYF; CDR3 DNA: TGTGCCAGCAGTTACCACCCTCCCTTGGTAGCGGGAGTTCTGTATGCAGATACGCAGTATTTT
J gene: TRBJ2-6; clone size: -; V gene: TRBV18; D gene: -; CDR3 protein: CASSPLEGDHEGANVLTF; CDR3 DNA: TGTGCCAGCTCACCACTCGAGGGGGACCATGAGGGGGCCAACGTCCTGACTTTC
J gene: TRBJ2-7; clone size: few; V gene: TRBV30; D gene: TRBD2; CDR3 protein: CAWRLIAGGPTYEQYF; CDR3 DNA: TGTGCCTGGAGGCTTATAGCGGGAGGGCCGACCTACGAGCAGTACTTC
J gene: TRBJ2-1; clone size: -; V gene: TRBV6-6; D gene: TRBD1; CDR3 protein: CASSTGGNEQFF; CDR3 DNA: TGTGCCAGCAGCACAGGGGGCAATGAGCAGTTCTTC
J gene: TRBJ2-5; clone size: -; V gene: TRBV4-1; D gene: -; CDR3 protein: CASSQEGLVKETQYF; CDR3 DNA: TGCGCCAGCAGCCAAGAAGGGCTCGTCAAAGAGACCCAGTACTTC
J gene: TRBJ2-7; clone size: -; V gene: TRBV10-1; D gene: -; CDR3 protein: CASSESRLVTMGYEQYF; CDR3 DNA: TGCGCCAGCAGTGAGTCCCGATTAGTGACTATGGGCTACGAGCAGTACTTC